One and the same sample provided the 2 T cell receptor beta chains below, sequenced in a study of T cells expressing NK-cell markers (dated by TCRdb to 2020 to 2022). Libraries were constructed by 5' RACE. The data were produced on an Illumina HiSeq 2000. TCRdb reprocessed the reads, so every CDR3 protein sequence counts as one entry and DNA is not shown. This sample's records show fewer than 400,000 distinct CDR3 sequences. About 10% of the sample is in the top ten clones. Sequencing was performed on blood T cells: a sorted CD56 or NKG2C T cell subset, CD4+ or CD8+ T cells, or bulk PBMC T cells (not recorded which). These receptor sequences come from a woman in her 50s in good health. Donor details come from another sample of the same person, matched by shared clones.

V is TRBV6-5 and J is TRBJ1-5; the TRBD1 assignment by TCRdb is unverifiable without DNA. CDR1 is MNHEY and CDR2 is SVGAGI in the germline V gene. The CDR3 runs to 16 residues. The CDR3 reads CASRSWTGDSNQPQHF.

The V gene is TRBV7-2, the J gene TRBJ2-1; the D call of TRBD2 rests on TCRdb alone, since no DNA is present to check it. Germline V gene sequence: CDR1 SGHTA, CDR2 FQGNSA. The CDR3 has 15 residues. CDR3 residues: CASSPWVAGGNEQFF.